This T cell receptor beta chain comes out of a study of regulatory T cells in long-lasting Graves disease. Study-wide findings and caveats: Persistent Graves' cases showed lower TCR diversity than newly diagnosed cases. The study found persistent patients shared more public clonotypes (approximately 2,700) than new patients (just over 950).

Libraries of TCR beta came from iRepertoire HTBI primers plus Arm-PCR of CDR3 regions. TCRdb re-called the multiplex PCR reads through MiXCR, storing one row per CDR3 protein. This repertoire shows some 220,000 distinct CDR3 sequences, roughly 19% found once; its top ten account for around 11%. Time point reported: newly diagnosed GD, antithyroid drugs for less than 3 months. Researchers made the TCR library from RNA that was extracted from PBMCs. This CDR3 is 14 amino acids long. The germline V and J ends were trimmed by 8 bases and 2 bases, with 16 bases remaining between them. This clonotype has a count of ten or more. Its specificity is unknown. The data also belong to a second study, concerning T cells in Graves' hyperthyroidism and ophthalmopathy. From that paper: Primed by the HTBI set, a first-round RT-PCR was run on the TCR CDR3. Ophthalmopathy was identified by the model a median around 6.3 months ahead of onset.

The sequenced sample was peripheral blood mononuclear cells (PBMCs), obtained at new diagnosis, from a patient treated with antithyroid drugs. The sequence came from a woman younger than 45 with Graves disease. The chain carries TRBV12-3 or TRBV12-4 and TRBJ2-7; weak D call: TRBD2 (5 bases). The CDR3 region is CASSNRGAAYEQYF. CDR3 DNA sequence: TGTGCCAGCTCGAATCGGGGTGCCGCCTACGAGCAGTACTTC.